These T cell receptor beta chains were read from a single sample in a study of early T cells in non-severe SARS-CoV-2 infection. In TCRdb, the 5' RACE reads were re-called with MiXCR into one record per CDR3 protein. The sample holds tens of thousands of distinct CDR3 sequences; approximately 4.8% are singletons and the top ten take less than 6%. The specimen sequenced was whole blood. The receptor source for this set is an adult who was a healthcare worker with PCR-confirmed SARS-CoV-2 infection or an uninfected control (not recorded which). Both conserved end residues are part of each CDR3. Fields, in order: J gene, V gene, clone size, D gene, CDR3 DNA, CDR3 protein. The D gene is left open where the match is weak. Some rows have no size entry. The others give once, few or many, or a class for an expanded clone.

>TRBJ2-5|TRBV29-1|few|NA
TGCAGCGTTCAGGGTCGGGAGCGTCGGGTGAGAGAGACCCAGTACTTC
CSVQGRERRVRETQYF
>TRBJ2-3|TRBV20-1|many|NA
TGCAGTGCTAGCTTCGGAGATACGCAGTATTTT
CSASFGDTQYF
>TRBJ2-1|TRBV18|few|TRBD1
TGTGCCAGCTCCCAAAATGACGTCGGGGACAGTCTCAATGAGCAGTTCTTC
CASSQNDVGDSLNEQFF
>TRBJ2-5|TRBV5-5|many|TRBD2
TGTGCCAGCAGCTTGATCCGGCTAGCGGGAGGCGAGACCCAGTACTTC
CASSLIRLAGGETQYF
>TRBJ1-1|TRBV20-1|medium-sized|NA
TGCAGTGCTTCTAACACTGAAGCTTTCTTT
CSASNTEAFF
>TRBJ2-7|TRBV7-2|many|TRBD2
TGTGCCAGCAGCCCCTATATAGCGGGAGGTTCCTACGAGCAGTACTTC
CASSPYIAGGSYEQYF
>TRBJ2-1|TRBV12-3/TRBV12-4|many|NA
TGTGCCAGCAGTACCCGGGGTGCTCAATCCTACAATGAGCAGTTCTTC
CASSTRGAQSYNEQFF
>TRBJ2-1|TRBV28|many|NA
TGTGCCAGCAGTTTAGGAATCGGCGGGGTAACCTACAATGAGCAGTTCTTC
CASSLGIGGVTYNEQFF
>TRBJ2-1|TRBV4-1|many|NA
TGCGCCAGCAAAGGGGAGGGGGCACTCGGGAATGAGCAGTTCTTC
CASKGEGALGNEQFF
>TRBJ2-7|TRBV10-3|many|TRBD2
TGTGCCATCAGCCGGACTAGCGGATCCTACGAGCAGTACTTC
CAISRTSGSYEQYF
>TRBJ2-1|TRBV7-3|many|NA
TGTGCCAGCAGCCTACGGACTTCATCGCCTGAGCAGTTCTTC
CASSLRTSSPEQFF
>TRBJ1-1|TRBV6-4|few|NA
TGTGCCAGCAGACCCCCCCACTCCCCCCGAGCCACTGAAGCTTTCTTT
CASRPPHSPRATEAFF
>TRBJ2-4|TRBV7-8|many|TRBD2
TGTGCCAGCAGCTTAAAAGGGCGGGAGCGGAACATTCAGTACTTC
CASSLKGRERNIQYF
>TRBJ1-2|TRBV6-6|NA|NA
TGTGCCAGCTTCGGGGACAACTATGGCTACACCTTC
CASFGDNYGYTF
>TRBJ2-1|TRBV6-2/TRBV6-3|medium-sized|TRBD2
TGTGCCAGCAGTTACTCGCCTCCAGCGGGGATCTACAATGAGCAGTTCTTC
CASSYSPPAGIYNEQFF
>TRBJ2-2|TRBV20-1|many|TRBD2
TGCAGTGTGCGGGGGAGGTTTGACACCGGGGAGCTGTTTTTT
CSVRGRFDTGELFF
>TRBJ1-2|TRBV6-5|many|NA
TGTGCCAGCAGTTACTCCAGGGGCTATGGCTACACCTTC
CASSYSRGYGYTF
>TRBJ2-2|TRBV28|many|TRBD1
TGTGCCAGCAGTTGGGGGCCTTGGAGGGACAGGGTATCCAACACCGGGGAGCTGTTTTTT
CASSWGPWRDRVSNTGELFF
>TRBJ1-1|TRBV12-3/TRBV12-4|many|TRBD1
TGTGCCAGCAGCTCTACAGGGGGCTCTACTGAAGCTTTCTTT
CASSSTGGSTEAFF
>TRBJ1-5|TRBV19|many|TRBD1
TGTGCCAGTAGTATAGGCGGACAGGGGCGGAATCAGCCCCAGCATTTT
CASSIGGQGRNQPQHF
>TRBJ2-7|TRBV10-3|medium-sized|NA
TGTGCCATCAGTGAGTCCGCAGGCGGGTCCTACGAGCAGTACTTC
CAISESAGGSYEQYF
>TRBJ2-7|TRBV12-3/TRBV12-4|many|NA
TGTGCCAGCAGCGACCATTATCCGGACTACGAGCAGTACTTC
CASSDHYPDYEQYF
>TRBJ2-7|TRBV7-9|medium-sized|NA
TGTGCCAGCAGCTTTGGTAGCGCGGGCGAGCAGTACTTC
CASSFGSAGEQYF
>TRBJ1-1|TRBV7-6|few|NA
TGTGCCAGCAGGGCTACTGCAGACACTGAAGCTTTCTTT
CASRATADTEAFF
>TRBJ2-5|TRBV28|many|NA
TGTGCCAGCAGTTTAAATTCGGGGGGCCTGTACCAAGAGACCCAGTACTTC
CASSLNSGGLYQETQYF
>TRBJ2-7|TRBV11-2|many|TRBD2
TGTGCCAGCAGCCTTAGTAGCGGGGGCTCCTACGAGCAGTACTTC
CASSLSSGGSYEQYF
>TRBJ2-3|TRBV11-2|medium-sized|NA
TGTGCCAGCAGCCATCCACTAGTAGGCACAGATACGCAGTATTTT
CASSHPLVGTDTQYF
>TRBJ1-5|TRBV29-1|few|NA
TGCAGCGCTATGAGTGGGGGCAATCAGCCCCAGCATTTT
CSAMSGGNQPQHF